One and the same sample provided the 23 T cell receptor beta chains below, sequenced in a study of T cells in Graves' hyperthyroidism and ophthalmopathy. TCR beta CDR3 region amplification was performed from RNA transcripts. The HTBI primer set was used in a first-round RT-PCR of the TCR CDR3. Each CDR3 protein is one row after TCRdb ran MiXCR on the multiplex PCR reads. This table holds roughly 630,000 distinct CDR3 sequences, roughly 14% found once. Sequences were obtained from blood. Receptor source: a woman in her twenties or thirties with Graves' hyperthyroidism.

This clonotype was seen at least ten times. The chain joins TRBV5-1 to TRBJ1-2; a possible D gene is TRBD1 (5 bases). CDR1 is SGHRS and CDR2 is YFSETQ in the germline V gene. CDR3 length: 14 residues. V lost 4 bases to trimming and J lost 2 bases, with 12 bases between them. CDR3 sequence reads: CASSEGPGNYGYTF. Written as DNA, the CDR3 is TGCGCCAGCAGCGAGGGGCCCGGCAACTATGGCTACACCTTC.

This clonotype was counted ten times or more. V is TRBV12-3 or TRBV12-4 and J is TRBJ1-1; D is ambiguous. V was clipped by 5 bases and J by 3 bases, with 19 bases between them. The CDR3 is 16 residues long. CDR3 residues: CASSVDFLSLYTEAFF. The CDR3 DNA sequence: TGTGCCAGCAGTGTTGATTTTTTGTCTCTCTACACTGAAGCTTTCTTT.

The V call is TRBV6-1, the J call TRBJ1-2, with D maybe TRBD1 (6 bases). V was shortened by 7 bases and J by 2 bases, with 11 bases between the two germline ends. Germline CDR1 reads MNHNS; CDR2 reads SASEGT. The CDR3 sequence is 13 residues long. The CDR3: CASNTGTNYGYTF. Here the CDR3 DNA reads TGTGCCAGCAATACAGGGACGAACTATGGCTACACCTTC.

This clonotype came up a few times. The rearrangement links TRBV19 to TRBJ2-1, with 7 bases matching TRBD2. After removal of 2 bases from V and 4 bases from J, the junction contained 5 bases not matched to a gene. The CDR3 runs 15 residues. Germline CDR1 and CDR2: LNHDA and SQIVND (reference sequence). The CDR3 protein is CASSITGGGYNEQFF. In nucleotides, the CDR3 is TGTGCCAGTAGTATAACGGGAGGCGGTTACAATGAGCAGTTCTTC.

The CDR3 here is CASVSKNIQYF. DNA of the CDR3: TGTGCCAGCGTATCCAAAAACATTCAGTACTTC. This chain joins TRBV7-9 and TRBJ2-4; no reliable D call. The germline V gene has CDR1 SEHNR and CDR2 FQNEAQ (reference sequence). Trimming shortened V by 8 bases and J by 2 bases, and 4 bases separated the two germline ends. The CDR3 loop spans 11 amino acids. The whole variable domain, filled in from reference TRBV7-9 and TRBJ2-4, reads DTGVSQNPRHKITKRGQNVTFRCDPISEHNRLYWYRQTLGQGPEFLTYFQNEAQLEKSRLLSDRFSAERPKGSFSTLEIQRTEQGDSAMYLCASVSKNIQYFGAGTRLSVL.

This clonotype was counted many times. This chain connects TRBV12-3 or TRBV12-4 to TRBJ2-1; a weak D match, TRBD2 (6 bases). The CDR3 runs to 15 residues. Trimming took off 4 bases at V and 1 base at J, with 11 bases between the two ends. CDR3 coding DNA: TGTGCCAGCAGTTCCCAGGAGGGGTCCTACAATGAGCAGTTCTTC. It specifies CASSSQEGSYNEQFF.

The sample holds many counts of this clonotype. V and J are TRBV6-1 and TRBJ1-6; D is perhaps TRBD1 (6 bases). V was pared by 2 bases and J by 9 bases, with 17 bases between. Germline-derived CDR1 and CDR2 are MNHNS and SASEGT. This CDR3 has 16 amino acids. CDR3 residues: CASSETLTGSGSPLHF. DNA of the CDR3: TGTGCCAGCAGTGAAACCCTGACAGGTTCGGGTTCACCCCTCCACTTT.

This clonotype was seen a few times. This chain connects TRBV20-1 to TRBJ2-2, with 7 nucleotides matching TRBD1. This CDR3 is 14 amino acids long. With V trimmed by 5 bases and J by 0 bases, 3 bases remained unmatched. The germline V gene encodes CDR1 DFQATT and CDR2 SNEGSKA (reference sequence). The CDR3 region has the DNA TGCAGTGCTTCCGGGACAGCGAACACCGGGGAGCTGTTTTTT. Encoded protein: CSASGTANTGELFF.

The chain recombines TRBV27 with TRBJ2-2; D perhaps matches TRBD1 (5 bases). This CDR3 region has 13 residues. In germline, CDR1 is MNHEY, CDR2 SMNVEV (reference sequence). V lost 10 bases and J 4 bases, leaving 13 bases between the germline ends. The DNA for the CDR3 is TGTGCCACCACAGGAGCCGCCACCGGGGAGCTGTTTTTT. Translating it yields CATTGAATGELFF.

Only a few counts were recorded for this clonotype. V and J are TRBV5-1 and TRBJ1-1, with 7 bases matching TRBD1. The CDR3 loop spans 18 amino acids. Germline CDR1 and CDR2: SGHRS and YFSETQ. V shed 1 base, J shed 1 base, and the junction held 13 bases outside the gene matches. The CDR3 bases are TGCGCCAGCAGCTTGACCCTTGTGACAGGGCGAGAGAACACTGAAGCTTTCTTT. This gives the protein CASSLTLVTGRENTEAFF.

This clonotype was observed many times. The J gene is TRBJ2-1, the V gene TRBV6-1, with D possibly matching TRBD2 (5 bases). Germline loops: CDR1 MNHNS, CDR2 SASEGT. V was clipped by 9 bases and J by 0 bases, with 15 bases between them. There are 15 residues in the CDR3. CDR3 nucleotides: TGTGCCAGACCGAAGCGGAGGAGCTCCTACAATGAGCAGTTCTTC. Its protein product is CARPKRRSSYNEQFF.

This clonotype showed up just a few times. The CDR3 DNA reads TGTGCCTGGAGTGCCGGGGGGGGCTATGGCTACACCTTC. Encoded protein: CAWSAGGGYGYTF. The V call is TRBV30, the J call TRBJ1-2, with D tentatively TRBD1 (5 bases). Germline V gene data show CDR1 as GTSNPN and CDR2 as SVGIG (reference sequence). The CDR3 runs to 13 residues. V shed 1 base and J shed 4 bases, with 10 bases lying between them.

This clonotype was recorded many times. The V gene is TRBV6-2 or TRBV6-3, the J gene TRBJ1-5, with 7 positions matching TRBD1. The CDR3 covers 15 residues. CDR1 and CDR2 (germline): MNHEY, SVGEGT. J was trimmed by 3 bases and V by 6 bases; bases with no gene match: 8. This CDR3 is CASRPRTGDNQPQHF. DNA of the CDR3: TGTGCCAGCAGACCCCGGACAGGTGACAATCAGCCCCAGCATTTT.

This clonotype was counted ten times or more. The chain recombines TRBV10-3 with TRBJ2-5, with no clear D. Deletions cut 0 bases from V and 3 bases from J, with 2 bases between. CDR3 length: 12 amino acids. CDR1 and CDR2 (germline): ENHRY, SYGVKD. The DNA for the CDR3 is TGTGCCATCAGTGAGTCGAAAGAGACCCAGTACTTC. It specifies CAISESKETQYF.

This clonotype was seen only a few times. This chain joins TRBV3-1 and TRBJ2-2; D remains unclear. There are 15 residues in the CDR3. Trimming stripped 1 base from V and 0 bases from J, with 6 bases between. In germline, CDR1 is LGHDT, CDR2 YNNKEL (reference sequence). The CDR3 DNA sequence: TGTGCCAGCAGCCAAGTGGAGTCGAACACCGGGGAGCTGTTTTTT. It specifies CASSQVESNTGELFF.

The CDR3 coding sequence is TGCGCCAGCAGCGACAGGTCCGGCTACGAGCAGTACTTC. Its protein product is CASSDRSGYEQYF. The chain carries TRBV5-1 and TRBJ2-7, with D perhaps matching TRBD1 (6 bases). Germline CDR1 and CDR2: SGHRS and YFSETQ. The germline V and J ends were trimmed by 4 bases and 3 bases, with 11 bases remaining between them. CDR3 length equals 13 residues.

This chain links TRBV15 with TRBJ1-4; D unresolved. CDR1 and CDR2 (germline): LNHNV, YYDKDF (reference sequence). The CDR3 length is 14 residues. Trimming shortened V by 6 bases and J by 8 bases, and 16 bases separated the two germline ends. CDR3 in amino acids: CATRTPSKGEKLFF. The CDR3 region has the DNA TGTGCCACCAGAACCCCCTCCAAAGGCGAAAAACTGTTTTTT.

The J gene is TRBJ2-7, the V gene TRBV29-1; no clear D. Per the germline V gene, CDR1 is SQVTM and CDR2 is ANQGSEA. Trimming stripped 3 bases from V and 9 bases from J, with 12 bases between. CDR3 length: 11 residues. As DNA, the CDR3 is TGCAGCGTTGAGTTAAGGGAAGGGCAGTACTTC. Translating gives CSVELREGQYF.

CDR3 protein: CASSVGGTSDFEQFF. The CDR3 region has the DNA TGTGCCAGCAGCGTAGGCGGGACTTCTGACTTTGAGCAGTTCTTC. The rearrangement joins TRBV9 to TRBJ2-1, with D possibly being TRBD2 (6 bases). CDR3 size: 15 residues. With 0 bases removed from V and 9 bases from J, the gap between germline ends came to 16 bases. CDR1 and CDR2 from the germline V gene are SGDLS and YYNGEE.

The sample holds many counts of this clonotype. The chain carries TRBV11-2 and TRBJ2-7; 12 bases align to TRBD2. CDR3 length equals 17 residues. Germline V gene lookup returns CDR1 SGHAT and CDR2 FQNNGV. After removal of 0 bases from V and 5 bases from J, the junction contained 8 bases not matched to a gene. The CDR3 region has the DNA TGTGCCAGCAGCTTAGATTCTAGCGGGAGGGCCTGGGACGAGCAGTACTTC. Its translation: CASSLDSSGRAWDEQYF.

This chain connects TRBV5-1 to TRBJ1-6; 9 bases fit TRBD1. Germline values: CDR1 SGHRS, CDR2 YFSETQ. This CDR3 has 15 amino acids. V gave up 4 bases and J gave up 11 bases; unmatched junction bases: 10. The CDR3 region is CASSDLDRGNTPLHF. The CDR3 nucleotides are TGCGCCAGCAGCGATCTGGACAGGGGCAATACACCCCTCCACTTT.

This clonotype was seen repeatedly, ten times or more. The chain recombines TRBV7-9 with TRBJ2-1; no clear D gene. Germline loops: CDR1 SEHNR, CDR2 FQNEAQ (reference sequence). V lost 4 bases, J lost 8 bases, and 18 bases lay in between. The CDR3 consists of 15 residues. The CDR3 reads CASSSPPRQGDEQFF. The CDR3 nucleotides are TGTGCCAGCAGCTCACCACCGCGGCAAGGAGATGAGCAGTTCTTC.

At least ten counts were recorded for this clonotype. DNA of the CDR3: TGTGCCAGCAGCTTAGTGAGGCAGGTACCCTACGAGCAGTACTTC. This gives the protein CASSLVRQVPYEQYF. This chain uses TRBV7-8 with TRBJ2-7; no clear D gene. Germline values: CDR1 SGHVS, CDR2 FQNEAQ. Trimming took off 1 base at V and 2 bases at J, with 12 bases between the two ends. The CDR3 consists of 15 residues. The full variable domain, rest sourced from reference TRBV7-8 and TRBJ2-7, is GAGVSQSPRYKVAKRGQDVALRCDPISGHVSLFWYQQALGQGPEFLTYFQNEAQLDKSGLPSDRFFAERPEGSVSTLKIQRTQQEDSAVYLCASSLVRQVPYEQYFGPGTRLTVT.